This passage covers 10 T cell receptor beta chains from one sample sequenced in a study of control samples from healthy donors and cancer patients. Method: immunoSEQ multiplex PCR; TCRdb's copy keeps in-frame clones and lacks some. Of 230,000 or so clones listed, around 94% are singletons. Sequencing was carried out using blood. All receptors come from a man aged 50 to 59 in good health.

V and J are TRBV6-4 and TRBJ2-2; 9 positions agree with TRBD2. This CDR3 contains 16 residues. Trimming at V came to 3 bases and at J to 4 bases, leaving 6 bases not matched to a gene. Germline V gene data show CDR1 as MRHNA and CDR2 as SNTAGT. The CDR3 spells CASSEKRGVGTGELFF. The CDR3 nucleotides are TGTGCCAGCAGTGAAAAGCGGGGGGTCGGCACCGGGGAGCTGTTTTTT.

This rearrangement joins TRBV5-1 to TRBJ2-3; TRBD2 is a possible D gene (5 bases). Looked up from germline, CDR1 is SGHRS and CDR2 is YFSETQ. V lost 1 base, J lost 2 bases, and 17 bases lay in between. There are 17 residues in the CDR3. In DNA, the CDR3 is TGCGCCAGCAGCTTGAGTCCCAGCGGATTAACCACAGATACGCAGTATTTT. Translated: CASSLSPSGLTTDTQYF.

V usage is TRBV27 and J usage is TRBJ1-1, with TRBD1 identical over 9 bases. CDR1 is MNHEY and CDR2 is SMNVEV in the germline V gene (reference sequence). The ends lost 5 bases at V and 1 base at J; junction bases unmatched: 8. The length of the CDR3 is 16 residues. The CDR3 DNA follows: TGTGCCAGCAGTCTTGGACAGGGGCGAAGGAACACTGAAGCTTTCTTT. It encodes CASSLGQGRRNTEAFF.

The chain carries TRBV10-2 and TRBJ1-4; D uncertain. CDR3 length: 14 residues. The ends were cut back, 3 bases at V and 6 bases at J, with 11 bases in the middle. Germline V CDR1 and CDR2: WSHSY, SAAADI. The CDR3 DNA sequence: TGCGCCAGCAGTGAAGGGAGCGCCTATGAAAAACTGTTTTTT. Its translation: CASSEGSAYEKLFF.

The J gene is TRBJ2-7, the V gene TRBV6-2 or TRBV6-3, with TRBD1 identical over 7 bases. Germline loops: CDR1 MNHEY, CDR2 SVGEGT. Trimming cost V 6 bases and J 6 bases; bases outside gene matches: 11. The CDR3 is 14 amino acids. CDR3: CASSRTGFRIEQYV. The CDR3 nucleotides are TGTGCCAGCAGCAGGACAGGATTTCGCATCGAGCAGTACGTC.

CDR3 bases: TGTGCCAGCAGTCAGTTCGCGGATAACGCCCAGTTCTTC. It yields the protein CASSQFADNAQFF. The genes are TRBV4-2 and TRBJ2-1; D is undetermined. Trimming took 6 bases from V and 13 from J, leaving 19 bases between them. The CDR3 has 13 residues. CDR1 and CDR2 (germline): LGHNA, YNFKEQ.

The V call is TRBV7-9, the J call TRBJ1-2; D uncertain. The CDR3 runs to 12 residues. V was shortened by 5 bases and J by 4 bases, with 8 bases between the two germline ends. CDR1 is SEHNR and CDR2 is FQNEAQ in the germline V gene (reference sequence). CDR3 region: CASSGGFYGYTF. Written as DNA, the CDR3 is TGTGCCAGCAGCGGCGGATTCTATGGCTACACCTTC.

V gene TRBV5-1 combines with J gene TRBJ2-1, with D uncertain. The CDR3 has 13 residues. From germline, CDR1 is SGHRS and CDR2 YFSETQ. Trimming took 1 base from V and 6 from J, leaving 8 bases between them. The CDR3 region has the DNA TGCGCCAGCAGCTTGAGCAGGAGCAATGAGCAGTTCTTC. Protein: CASSLSRSNEQFF. The full variable domain, rest sourced from reference TRBV5-1 and TRBJ2-1, is KAGVTQTPRYLIKTRGQQVTLSCSPISGHRSVSWYQQTPGQGLQFLFEYFSETQRNKGNFPGRFSGRQFSNSRSEMNVSTLELGDSALYLCASSLSRSNEQFFGPGTRLTVL.

The chain links TRBV18 to TRBJ1-2; D possibly corresponds to TRBD1 (5 bases). The length of the CDR3 is 14 residues. CDR1 is KGHSH and CDR2 is LQKENI in the germline V gene. V shed 2 bases and J shed 4 bases, with 11 bases lying between them. The CDR3 DNA follows: TGTGCCAGCTCACCAAACCGACAGAGCTATGGCTACACCTTC. It translates to CASSPNRQSYGYTF.

This clone showed up just once. Other DNA sequences in this sample translate to the same CDR3. The gene calls are TRBV2 and TRBJ2-7; no definite D call. CDR1 and CDR2 (germline): SNHLY, FYNNEI. Trimming took 5 bases from V and 3 from J, leaving 5 bases between them. The CDR3 totals 11 residues. The CDR3 coding sequence is TGTGCCAGCAGTTACAGCTACGAGCAGTACTTC. Translation: CASSYSYEQYF.